This T cell receptor beta chain was captured by sequencing in a study of T-cell reconstitution after alpha-beta-depleted transplantation in children. Study-level points and caveats: From newly produced T cells came most of the T-cell counts and diversity one year after transplant.

Unique molecular identifiers were incorporated when the TCRbeta library was constructed. TCRdb called the PCR reads again in MiXCR, with one record for every CDR3 protein. The table includes some 300,000 distinct CDR3 sequences, 10% detected once. This clonotype appeared many times. Its target is not known. The CDR3 runs 17 residues. Deletions cut 0 bases from V and 0 bases from J, with 12 bases between. Germline V gene lookup returns CDR1 SGHVS and CDR2 FQNEAQ. The gene calls are TRBV7-8 and TRBJ1-5, with D possibly matching TRBD1 (5 bases). The source is a boy under two years old with acute myeloid leukemia, due to receive a stem cell transplant. Here the sequenced sample was PBMCs, taken before TCRalphabeta/CD19-depleted stem cell transplant. CDR3 DNA: TGTGCCAGCAGCTTAGCTACAGGTGCTTATAGCAATCAGCCCCAGCATTTT. Translated: CASSLATGAYSNQPQHF.